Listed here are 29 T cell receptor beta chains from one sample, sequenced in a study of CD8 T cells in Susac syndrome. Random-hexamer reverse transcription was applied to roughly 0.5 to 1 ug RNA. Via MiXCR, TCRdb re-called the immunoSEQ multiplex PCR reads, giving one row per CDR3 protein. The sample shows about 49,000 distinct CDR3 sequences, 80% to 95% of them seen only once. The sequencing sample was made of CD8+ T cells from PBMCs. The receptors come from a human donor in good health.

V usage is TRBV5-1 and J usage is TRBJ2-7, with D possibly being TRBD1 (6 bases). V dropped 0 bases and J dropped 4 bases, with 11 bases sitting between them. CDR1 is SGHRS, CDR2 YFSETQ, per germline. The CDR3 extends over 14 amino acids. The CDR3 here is CASSLEQGPYEQYF. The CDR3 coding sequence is TGCGCCAGCAGCTTGGAACAGGGACCTTACGAGCAGTACTTC. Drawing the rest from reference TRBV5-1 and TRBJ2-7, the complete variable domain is KAGVTQTPRYLIKTRGQQVTLSCSPISGHRSVSWYQQTPGQGLQFLFEYFSETQRNKGNFPGRFSGRQFSNSRSEMNVSTLELGDSALYLCASSLEQGPYEQYFGPGTRLTVT.

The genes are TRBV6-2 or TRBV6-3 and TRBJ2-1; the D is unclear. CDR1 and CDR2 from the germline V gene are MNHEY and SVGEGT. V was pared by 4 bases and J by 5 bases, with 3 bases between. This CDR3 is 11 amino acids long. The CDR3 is CASSSNNEQFF. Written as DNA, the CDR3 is TGTGCCAGCAGTTCAAACAATGAGCAGTTCTTC.

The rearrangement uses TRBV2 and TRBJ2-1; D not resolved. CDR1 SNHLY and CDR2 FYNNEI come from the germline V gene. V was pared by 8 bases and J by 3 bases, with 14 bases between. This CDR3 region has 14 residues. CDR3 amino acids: CASLHSPNYNEQFF. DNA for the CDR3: TGTGCCAGCCTGCACTCCCCAAACTACAATGAGCAGTTCTTC.

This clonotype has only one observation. The CDR3 bases are TGCAGCGGGACAGGGGTGAACACTGAAGCTTTCTTT. It translates to CSGTGVNTEAFF. The V and J genes are TRBV29-1 and TRBJ1-1; 9 bases agree with TRBD1. The V segment lost 7 bases and the J segment 0 bases; nucleotides outside the gene matches: 0. Looked up from germline, CDR1 is SQVTM and CDR2 is ANQGSEA. CDR3 length: 12 residues.

CDR3 DNA sequence: TGCGCCAGCAGCCTGTTAGCCAGCACCACCGGGGAGCTGTTTTTT. This sequence encodes CASSLLASTTGELFF. The rearrangement uses TRBV4-1 and TRBJ2-2; the D is unclear. Deletions cut 4 bases from V and 4 bases from J, with 13 bases between. The length of the CDR3 is 15 residues. Germline V gives CDR1 MGHRA, CDR2 YSYEKL.

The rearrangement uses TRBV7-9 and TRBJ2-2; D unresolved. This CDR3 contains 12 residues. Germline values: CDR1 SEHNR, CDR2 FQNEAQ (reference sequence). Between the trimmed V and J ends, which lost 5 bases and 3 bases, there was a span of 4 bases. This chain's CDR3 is CASSHDTGELFF. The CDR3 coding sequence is TGTGCCAGCAGCCATGACACCGGGGAGCTGTTTTTT. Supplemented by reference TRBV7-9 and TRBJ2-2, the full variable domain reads DTGVSQNPRHKITKRGQNVTFRCDPISEHNRLYWYRQTLGQGPEFLTYFQNEAQLEKSRLLSDRFSAERPKGSFSTLEIQRTEQGDSAMYLCASSHDTGELFFGEGSRLTVL.

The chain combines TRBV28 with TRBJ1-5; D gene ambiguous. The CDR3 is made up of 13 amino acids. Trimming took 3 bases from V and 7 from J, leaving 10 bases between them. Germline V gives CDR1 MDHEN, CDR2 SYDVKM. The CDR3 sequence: CASSFLVGQPQHF. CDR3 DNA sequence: TGTGCCAGCAGTTTCCTGGTGGGCCAGCCCCAGCATTTT.

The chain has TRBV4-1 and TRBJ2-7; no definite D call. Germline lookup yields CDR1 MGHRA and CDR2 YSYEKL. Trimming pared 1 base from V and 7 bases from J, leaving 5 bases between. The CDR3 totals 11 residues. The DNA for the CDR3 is TGCGCCAGCAGCCAAGGAAGGGAGCAGTACTTC. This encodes CASSQGREQYF.

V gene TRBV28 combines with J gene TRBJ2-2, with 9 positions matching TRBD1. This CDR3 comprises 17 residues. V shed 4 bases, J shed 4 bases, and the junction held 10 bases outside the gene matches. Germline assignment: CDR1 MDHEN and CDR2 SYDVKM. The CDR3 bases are TGTGCCAGCAGTTCTCTCCCCGGGGGACAGGGCACCGGGGAGCTGTTTTTT. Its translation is CASSSLPGGQGTGELFF.

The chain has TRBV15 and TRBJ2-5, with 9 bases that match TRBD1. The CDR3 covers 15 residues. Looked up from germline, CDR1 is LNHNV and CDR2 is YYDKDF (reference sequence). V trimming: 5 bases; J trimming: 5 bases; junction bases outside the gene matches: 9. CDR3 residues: CATSDHRGLGETQYF. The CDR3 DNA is TGTGCCACCAGCGACCACAGGGGGCTGGGTGAGACCCAGTACTTC.

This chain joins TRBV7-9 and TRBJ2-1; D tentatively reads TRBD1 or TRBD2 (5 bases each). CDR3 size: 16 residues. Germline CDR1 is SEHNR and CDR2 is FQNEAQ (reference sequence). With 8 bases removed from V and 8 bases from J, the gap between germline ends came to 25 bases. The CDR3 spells CASASSPRDPHHEQFF. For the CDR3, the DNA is TGTGCCAGCGCATCCTCCCCCCGGGACCCGCACCATGAGCAGTTCTTC.

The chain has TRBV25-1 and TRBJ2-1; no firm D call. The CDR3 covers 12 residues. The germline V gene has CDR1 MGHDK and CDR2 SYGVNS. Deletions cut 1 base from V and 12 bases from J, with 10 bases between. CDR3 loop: CASSEWNFGQFF. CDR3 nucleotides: TGTGCCAGCAGTGAATGGAATTTCGGGCAGTTCTTC.

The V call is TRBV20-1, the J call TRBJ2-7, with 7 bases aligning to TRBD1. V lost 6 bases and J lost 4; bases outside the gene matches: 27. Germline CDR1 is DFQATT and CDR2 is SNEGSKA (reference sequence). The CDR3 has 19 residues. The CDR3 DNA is TGCAGTGCCTCCCCTATGGGCAGGGGGTTAAGCGAACTACCGTACGAGCAGTACTTC. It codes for CSASPMGRGLSELPYEQYF.

In DNA form, the CDR3 reads TGCGCCAGCGGTTCTGGCAGTCAAGAGACCCAGTACTTC. It encodes CASGSGSQETQYF. J is TRBJ2-5 and V is TRBV23-1; D not resolved. TRBV23-1 belongs to the ORF category, with a function that is uncertain. Trimming took 8 bases from V and 2 from J, leaving 12 bases between them. The CDR3 totals 13 residues.

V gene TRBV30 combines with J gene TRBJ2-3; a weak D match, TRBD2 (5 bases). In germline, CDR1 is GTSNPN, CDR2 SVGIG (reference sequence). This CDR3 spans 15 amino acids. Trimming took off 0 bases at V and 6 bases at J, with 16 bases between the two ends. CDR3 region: CAWSVRGVLGDTQYF. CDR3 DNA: TGTGCCTGGAGTGTACGGGGTGTCCTGGGGGATACGCAGTATTTT.

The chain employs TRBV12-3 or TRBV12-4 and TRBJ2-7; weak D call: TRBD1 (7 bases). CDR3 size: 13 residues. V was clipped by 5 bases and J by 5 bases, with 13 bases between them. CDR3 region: CASSPGGSHEQYF. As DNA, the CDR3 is TGTGCCAGCAGTCCAGGGGGGTCCCACGAGCAGTACTTC.

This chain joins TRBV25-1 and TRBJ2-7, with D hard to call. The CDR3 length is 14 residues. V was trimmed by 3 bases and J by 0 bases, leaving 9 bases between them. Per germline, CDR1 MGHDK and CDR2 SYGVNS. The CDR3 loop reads CASSEGGNSYEQYF. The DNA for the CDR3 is TGTGCCAGCAGTGAGGGCGGAAACTCCTACGAGCAGTACTTC.

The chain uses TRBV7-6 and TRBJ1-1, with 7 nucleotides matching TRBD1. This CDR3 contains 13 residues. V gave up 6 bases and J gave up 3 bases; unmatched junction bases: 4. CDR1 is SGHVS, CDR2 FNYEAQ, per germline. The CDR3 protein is CASSPTGYTEAFF. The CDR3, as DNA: TGTGCCAGCAGTCCGACAGGGTACACTGAAGCTTTCTTT.

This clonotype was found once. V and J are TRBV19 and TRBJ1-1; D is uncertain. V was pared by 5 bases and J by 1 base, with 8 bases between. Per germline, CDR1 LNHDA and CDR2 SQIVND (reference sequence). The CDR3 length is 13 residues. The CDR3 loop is CASSLFRNTEAFF. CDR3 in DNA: TGTGCCAGTAGTTTGTTTCGGAACACTGAAGCTTTCTTT.

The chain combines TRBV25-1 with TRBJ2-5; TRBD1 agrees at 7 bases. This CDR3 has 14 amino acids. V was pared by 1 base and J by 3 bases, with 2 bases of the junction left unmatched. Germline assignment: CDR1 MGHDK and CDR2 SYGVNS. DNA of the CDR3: TGTGCCAGCAGTGAATTTGGGACAGAAGAGACCCAGTACTTC. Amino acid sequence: CASSEFGTEETQYF.

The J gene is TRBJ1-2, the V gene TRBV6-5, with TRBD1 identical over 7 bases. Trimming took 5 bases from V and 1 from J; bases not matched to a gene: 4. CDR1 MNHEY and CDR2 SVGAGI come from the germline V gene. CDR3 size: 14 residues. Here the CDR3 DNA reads TGTGCCAGCAGTCGGGACAGACTTAACTATGGCTACACCTTC. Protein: CASSRDRLNYGYTF.

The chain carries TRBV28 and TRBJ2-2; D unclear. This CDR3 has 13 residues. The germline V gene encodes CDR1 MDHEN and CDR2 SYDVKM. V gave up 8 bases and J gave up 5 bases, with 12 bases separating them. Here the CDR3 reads CASRSGDTGELFF. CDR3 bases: TGTGCCAGCCGATCTGGGGATACCGGGGAGCTGTTTTTT. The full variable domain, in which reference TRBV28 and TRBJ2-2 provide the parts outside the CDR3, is DVKVTQSSRYLVKRTGEKVFLECVQDMDHENMFWYRQDPGLGLRLIYFSYDVKMKEKGDIPEGYSVSREKKERFSLILESASTNQTSMYLCASRSGDTGELFFGEGSRLTVL.

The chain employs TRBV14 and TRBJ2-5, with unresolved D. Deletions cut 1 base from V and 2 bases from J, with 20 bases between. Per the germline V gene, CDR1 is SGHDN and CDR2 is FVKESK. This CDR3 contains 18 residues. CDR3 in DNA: TGTGCCAGCAGCCAAGCCTCTTCCCGGCGGAGCCTTCAAGAGACCCAGTACTTC. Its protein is CASSQASSRRSLQETQYF.

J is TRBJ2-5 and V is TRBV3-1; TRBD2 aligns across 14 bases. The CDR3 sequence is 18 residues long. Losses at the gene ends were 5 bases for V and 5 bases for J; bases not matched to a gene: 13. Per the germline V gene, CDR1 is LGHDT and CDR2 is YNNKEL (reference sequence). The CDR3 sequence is CASSRPGLAGERGETQYF. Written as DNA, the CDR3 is TGTGCCAGCAGCAGACCGGGACTAGCGGGAGAAAGGGGGGAGACCCAGTACTTC.

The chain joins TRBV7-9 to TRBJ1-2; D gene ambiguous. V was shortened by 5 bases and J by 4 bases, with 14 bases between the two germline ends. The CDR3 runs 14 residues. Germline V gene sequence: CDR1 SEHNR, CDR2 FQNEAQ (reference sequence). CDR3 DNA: TGTGCCAGCAGCCCGGAGGGATCCGCCTATGGCTACACCTTC. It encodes CASSPEGSAYGYTF.

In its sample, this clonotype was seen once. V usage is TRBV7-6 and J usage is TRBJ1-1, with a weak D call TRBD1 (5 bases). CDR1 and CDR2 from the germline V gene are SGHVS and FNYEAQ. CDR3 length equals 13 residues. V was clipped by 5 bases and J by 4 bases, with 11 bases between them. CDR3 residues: CASSDPGSTEAFF. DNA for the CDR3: TGTGCCAGCAGCGACCCAGGGAGCACTGAAGCTTTCTTT.

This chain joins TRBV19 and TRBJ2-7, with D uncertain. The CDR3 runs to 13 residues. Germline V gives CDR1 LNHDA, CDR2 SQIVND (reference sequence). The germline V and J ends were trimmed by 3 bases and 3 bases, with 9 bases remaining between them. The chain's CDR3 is CASSIPPYYEQYF. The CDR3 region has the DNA TGTGCCAGTAGTATCCCACCATACTACGAGCAGTACTTC.

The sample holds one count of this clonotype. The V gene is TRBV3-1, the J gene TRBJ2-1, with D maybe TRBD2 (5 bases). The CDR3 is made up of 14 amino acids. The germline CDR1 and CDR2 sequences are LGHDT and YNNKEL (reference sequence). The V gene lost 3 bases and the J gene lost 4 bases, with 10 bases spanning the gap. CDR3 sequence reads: CASSHEGSYNEQFF. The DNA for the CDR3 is TGTGCCAGCAGCCACGAGGGATCGTACAATGAGCAGTTCTTC.

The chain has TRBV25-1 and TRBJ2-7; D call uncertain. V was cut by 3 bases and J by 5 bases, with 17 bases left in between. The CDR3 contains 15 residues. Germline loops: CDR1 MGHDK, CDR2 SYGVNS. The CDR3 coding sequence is TGTGCCAGCAGTGACTGGCAGGTACCAGGAGACGAGCAGTACTTC. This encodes CASSDWQVPGDEQYF.